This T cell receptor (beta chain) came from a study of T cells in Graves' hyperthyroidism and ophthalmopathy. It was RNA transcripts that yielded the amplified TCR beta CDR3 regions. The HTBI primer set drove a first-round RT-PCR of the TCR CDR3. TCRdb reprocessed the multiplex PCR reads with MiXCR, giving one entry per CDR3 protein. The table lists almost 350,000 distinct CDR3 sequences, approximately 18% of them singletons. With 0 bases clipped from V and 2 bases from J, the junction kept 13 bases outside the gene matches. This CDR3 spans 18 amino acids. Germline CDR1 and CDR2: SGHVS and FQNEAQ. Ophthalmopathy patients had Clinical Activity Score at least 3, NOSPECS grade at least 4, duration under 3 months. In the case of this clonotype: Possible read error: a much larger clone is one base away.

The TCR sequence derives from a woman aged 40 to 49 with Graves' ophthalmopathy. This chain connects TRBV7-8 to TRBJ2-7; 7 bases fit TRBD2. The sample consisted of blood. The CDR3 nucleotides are TGTGCCAGCAGCTTAGCTCCTGGGGCGGGGGTCGCCGCCTACGAGCAGTACTTC. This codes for CASSLAPGAGVAAYEQYF.